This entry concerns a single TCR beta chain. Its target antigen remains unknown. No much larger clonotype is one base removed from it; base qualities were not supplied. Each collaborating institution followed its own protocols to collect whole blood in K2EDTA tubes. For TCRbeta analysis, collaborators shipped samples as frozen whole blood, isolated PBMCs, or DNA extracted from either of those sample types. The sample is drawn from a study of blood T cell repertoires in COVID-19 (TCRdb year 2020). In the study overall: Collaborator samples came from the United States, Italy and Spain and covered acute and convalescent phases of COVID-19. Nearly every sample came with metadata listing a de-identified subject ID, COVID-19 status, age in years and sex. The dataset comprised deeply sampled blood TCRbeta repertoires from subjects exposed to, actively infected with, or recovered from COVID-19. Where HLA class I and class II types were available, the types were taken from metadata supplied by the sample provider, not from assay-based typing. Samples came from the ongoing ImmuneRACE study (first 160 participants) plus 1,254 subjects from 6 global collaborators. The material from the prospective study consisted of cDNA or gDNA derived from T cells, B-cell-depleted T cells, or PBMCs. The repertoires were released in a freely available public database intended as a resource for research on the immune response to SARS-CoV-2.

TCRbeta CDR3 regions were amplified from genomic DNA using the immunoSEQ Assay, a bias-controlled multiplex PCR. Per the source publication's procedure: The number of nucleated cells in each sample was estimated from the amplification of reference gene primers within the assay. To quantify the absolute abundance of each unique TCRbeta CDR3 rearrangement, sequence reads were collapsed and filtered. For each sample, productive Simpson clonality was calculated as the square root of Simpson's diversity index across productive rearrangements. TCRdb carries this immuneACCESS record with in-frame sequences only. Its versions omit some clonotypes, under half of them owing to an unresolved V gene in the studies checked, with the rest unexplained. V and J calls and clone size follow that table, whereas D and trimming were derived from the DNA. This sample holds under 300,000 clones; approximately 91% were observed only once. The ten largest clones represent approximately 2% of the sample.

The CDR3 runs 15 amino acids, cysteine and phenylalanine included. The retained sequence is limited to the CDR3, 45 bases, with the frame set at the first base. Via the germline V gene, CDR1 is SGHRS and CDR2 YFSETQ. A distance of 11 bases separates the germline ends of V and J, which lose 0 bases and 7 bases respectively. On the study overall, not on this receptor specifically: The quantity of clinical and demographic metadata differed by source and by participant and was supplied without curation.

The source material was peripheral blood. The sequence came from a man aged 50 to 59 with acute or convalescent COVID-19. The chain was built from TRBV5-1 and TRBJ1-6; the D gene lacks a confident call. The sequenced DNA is TGCGCCAGCAGCTTGGATAGCAGCCAGAATTCACCCCTCCACTTT. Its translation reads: CASSLDSSQNSPLHF.